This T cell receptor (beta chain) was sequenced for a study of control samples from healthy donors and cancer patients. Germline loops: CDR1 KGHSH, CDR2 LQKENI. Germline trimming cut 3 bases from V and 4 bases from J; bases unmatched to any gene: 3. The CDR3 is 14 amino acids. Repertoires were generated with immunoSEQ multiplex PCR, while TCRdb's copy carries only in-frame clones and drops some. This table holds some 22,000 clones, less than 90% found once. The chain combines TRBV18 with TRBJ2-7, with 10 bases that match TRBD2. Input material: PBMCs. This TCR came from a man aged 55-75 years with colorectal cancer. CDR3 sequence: CASSPASGSYEQYF. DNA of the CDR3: TGTGCCAGCTCACCGGCTAGCGGGAGTTACGAGCAGTACTTC.